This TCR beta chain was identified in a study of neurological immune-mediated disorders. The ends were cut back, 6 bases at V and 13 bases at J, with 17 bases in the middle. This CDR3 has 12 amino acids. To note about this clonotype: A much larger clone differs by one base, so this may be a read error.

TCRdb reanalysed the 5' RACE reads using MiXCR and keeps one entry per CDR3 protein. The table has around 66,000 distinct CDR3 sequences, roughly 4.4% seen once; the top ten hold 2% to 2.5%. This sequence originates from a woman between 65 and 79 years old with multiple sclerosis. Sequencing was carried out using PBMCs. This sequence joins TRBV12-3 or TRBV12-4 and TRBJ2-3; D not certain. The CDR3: CASSPSAQTKYF. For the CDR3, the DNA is TGTGCCAGCAGCCCCTCTGCCCAAACGAAGTATTTT.